This T cell receptor (beta chain) was identified in a study of blood T cells in healthy people across ages. CDR1 is SNHLY and CDR2 is FYNNEI in the germline V gene. This CDR3 comprises 11 residues. Of note for this clonotype: Its target is unknown. The junction departs from germline at one end; a sequencing error may be responsible.

Combining a sample-barcoded 5' primer with a J-beta primer mix, a second PCR ran for about 7 to 12 cycles. Unique molecular identifiers of 12 random nucleotides labeled each cDNA. TCRdb analysed the 5' RACE reads with MiXCR anew, one entry per CDR3 protein. The data hold 250,000 to 300,000 distinct CDR3 sequences, with roughly a quarter observed a single time. Extraction yielded at least 5 micrograms of total RNA per sample. Findings and caveats of the study: Roughly linearly, TCR beta diversity per million T cells fell as age increased. Long-lived and aged donors differed, with more naive CD4+ cells and higher diversity in the long-lived.

Source material: blood. The J gene is TRBJ1-2, the V gene TRBV2, with D unresolved. The receptor comes from a woman in her 70s in good health. CDR3 sequence reads: CASTENYGYTF. The CDR3 DNA is TGCGCCAGTACAGAGAACTATGGCTACACCTTC. Based on the CDR3 plus reference TRBV2 and TRBJ1-2, the full variable domain is EPEVTQTPSHQVTQMGQEVILRCVPISNHLYFYWYRQILGQKVEFLVSFYNNEISEKSEIFDDQFSVERPDGSNFTLKIRSTKLEDSAMYFCASTENYGYTFGSGTRLTVV.